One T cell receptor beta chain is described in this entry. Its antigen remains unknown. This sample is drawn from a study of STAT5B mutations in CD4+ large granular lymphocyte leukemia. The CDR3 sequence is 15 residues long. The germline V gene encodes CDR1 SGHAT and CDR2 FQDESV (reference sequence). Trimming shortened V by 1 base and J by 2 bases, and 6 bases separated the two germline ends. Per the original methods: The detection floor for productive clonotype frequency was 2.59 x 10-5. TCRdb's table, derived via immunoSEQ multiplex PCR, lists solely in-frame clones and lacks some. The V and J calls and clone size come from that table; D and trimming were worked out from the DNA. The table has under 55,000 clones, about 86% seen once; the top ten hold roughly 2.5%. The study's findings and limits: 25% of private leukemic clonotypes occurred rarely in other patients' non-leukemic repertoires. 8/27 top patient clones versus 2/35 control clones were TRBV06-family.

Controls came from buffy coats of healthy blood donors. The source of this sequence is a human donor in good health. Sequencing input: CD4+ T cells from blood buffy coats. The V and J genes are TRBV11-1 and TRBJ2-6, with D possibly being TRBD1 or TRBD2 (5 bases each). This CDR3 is CASSLVGAGANVLTF. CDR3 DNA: TGTGCCAGCAGCTTAGTGGGGGCTGGGGCCAACGTCCTGACTTTC.